Listed here are 13 T cell receptor beta chains from one sample, sequenced in a study of cytomegalovirus exposure and HLA in healthy donors. It was with 60 Vbeta and 13 Jbeta primers that the PCR ran. Only in-frame clones appear in the TCRdb table, and some are missing; sequencing was by immunoSEQ multiplex PCR. The sample holds over 200,000 clones, over 75% seen once. Sequenced sample: PBMCs. These receptors were obtained from a human donor in good health.

The chain is built from TRBV7-6 and TRBJ1-3, with D hard to call. The germline CDR1 and CDR2 sequences are SGHVS and FNYEAQ. Trimming removed 8 bases from V and 0 bases from J, with 8 bases in between. This CDR3 comprises 13 residues. For the CDR3, the DNA is TGTGCCAGCCGGGGTTACTCTGGAAACACCATATATTTT. Amino acid sequence: CASRGYSGNTIYF.

V is TRBV19 and J is TRBJ2-2, with TRBD1 as a possible D gene (6 bases). The germline V gene has CDR1 LNHDA and CDR2 SQIVND (reference sequence). The CDR3 covers 15 residues. Trimming removed 7 bases at V and 1 base at J, with 13 bases between. CDR3 in amino acids: CASKEQGMNTGELFF. The DNA for the CDR3 is TGTGCCAGTAAAGAGCAGGGGATGAACACCGGGGAGCTGTTTTTT.

The rearrangement joins TRBV29-1 to TRBJ1-1, with 10 bases lining up with TRBD1. V was pared by 3 bases and J by 6 bases, with 7 bases of the junction left unmatched. Per the germline V gene, CDR1 is SQVTM and CDR2 is ANQGSEA. CDR3 length: 14 amino acids. The CDR3 nucleotides read TGCAGCGTTGAGGGGGGACAGGGGAGCCCTGAAGCTTTCTTT. Translating gives CSVEGGQGSPEAFF. Drawing the rest from reference TRBV29-1 and TRBJ1-1, the complete variable domain is SAVISQKPSRDICQRGTSLTIQCQVDSQVTMMFWYRQQPGQSLTLIATANQGSEATYESGFVIDKFPISRPNLTFSTLTVSNMSPEDSSIYLCSVEGGQGSPEAFFGQGTRLTVV.

The V call is TRBV18, the J call TRBJ1-1, with 9 bases fitting TRBD1. The CDR3 spans 14 residues. Unmatched junction bases numbered 4, after V lost 2 bases and J lost 6 bases. Germline CDR1 and CDR2: KGHSH and LQKENI. CDR3 sequence reads: CASSPVGQGAEAFF. In nucleotides, the CDR3 is TGTGCCAGCTCACCAGTGGGACAGGGAGCTGAAGCTTTCTTT. Full variable domain (outside the CDR3, taken from reference TRBV18 and TRBJ1-1): NAGVMQNPRHLVRRRGQEARLRCSPMKGHSHVYWYRQLPEEGLKFMVYLQKENIIDESGMPKERFSAEFPKEGPSILRIQQVVRGDSAAYFCASSPVGQGAEAFFGQGTRLTVV.

The chain has TRBV11-1 and TRBJ2-1; 9 bases fit TRBD2. Germline V gene data show CDR1 as SGHAT and CDR2 as FQDESV (reference sequence). This CDR3 region has 16 residues. V lost 5 bases to trimming and J lost 9 bases; unmatched junction nucleotides: 14. CDR3 in DNA: TGTGCCAGCAGCCGACGGGAGACGGTAGCGGGAGCTGAGCAGTTCTTC. This translates into CASSRRETVAGAEQFF. The full variable domain, completed using reference TRBV11-1 and TRBJ2-1, is EAEVAQSPRYKITEKSQAVAFWCDPISGHATLYWYRQILGQGPELLVQFQDESVVDDSQLPKDRFSAERLKGVDSTLKIQPAELGDSAMYLCASSRRETVAGAEQFFGPGTRLTVL.

The chain carries TRBV6-5 and TRBJ2-7; 12 nucleotides line up with TRBD1. This CDR3 region has 15 residues. The V and J ends lost 5 bases and 4 bases, in that order; junction bases with no gene match: 6. In germline, CDR1 is MNHEY, CDR2 SVGAGI. This chain's CDR3 is CASSGTGGSLYEQYF. The CDR3 nucleotides are TGTGCCAGCAGTGGGACAGGGGGCTCTTTGTACGAGCAGTACTTC.

The V call is TRBV5-1, the J call TRBJ1-2, with TRBD1 as a possible D gene (5 bases). The CDR3 runs to 13 residues. Germline CDR1 is SGHRS and CDR2 is YFSETQ. Trimming cost V 5 bases and J 5 bases, with 13 bases left between them. The CDR3 nucleotides are TGCGCCAGCAGTTACGACAGTTATTATGGCTACACCTTC. Translated: CASSYDSYYGYTF.

This rearrangement joins TRBV7-9 to TRBJ1-6; D unresolved. The germline V gene encodes CDR1 SEHNR and CDR2 FQNEAQ (reference sequence). The CDR3 is made up of 14 amino acids. V dropped 1 base and J dropped 6 bases, with 7 bases sitting between them. CDR3 in amino acids: CASSLDSSNSPLHF. As DNA, the CDR3 is TGTGCCAGCAGCTTAGACAGTTCTAATTCACCCCTCCACTTT.

The rearrangement joins TRBV6-1 to TRBJ2-1; 11 nucleotides match TRBD2. V lost 6 bases, J lost 9 bases, and 10 bases stayed unmatched. The CDR3 has 15 amino acids. In germline, CDR1 is MNHNS, CDR2 SASEGT. CDR3 sequence: CASRPTTSGRLEQFF. CDR3 bases: TGTGCCAGCAGGCCGACTACTAGCGGGAGACTTGAGCAGTTCTTC.

The V and J genes are TRBV15 and TRBJ2-3; 9 nucleotides align to TRBD2. V lost 5 bases to trimming and J lost 2 bases; unmatched junction nucleotides: 8. The germline V gene has CDR1 LNHNV and CDR2 YYDKDF (reference sequence). The CDR3 is 16 residues long. CDR3 in DNA: TGTGCCACCAGCGGGGGAGCGGGAGGTTCCACAGATACGCAGTATTTT. Its translation: CATSGGAGGSTDTQYF.

V is TRBV5-1 and J is TRBJ2-3; 9 nucleotides line up with TRBD2. In germline, CDR1 is SGHRS, CDR2 YFSETQ. V was pared by 4 bases and J by 4 bases, with 7 bases of the junction left unmatched. CDR3 length: 15 residues. The CDR3 sequence: CASSLSGSRADTQYF. The CDR3 DNA sequence: TGCGCCAGCAGCCTTAGCGGGAGTCGCGCAGATACGCAGTATTTT.

V gene TRBV4-1 combines with J gene TRBJ2-3; D unresolved. Trimming cost V 1 base and J 3 bases, with 8 bases left between them. From germline, CDR1 is MGHRA and CDR2 YSYEKL. CDR3 length: 14 amino acids. CDR3 in DNA: TGCGCCAGCAGCCAAGGCGGCTTTACAGATACGCAGTATTTT. This translates into CASSQGGFTDTQYF.

V is TRBV7-9 and J is TRBJ2-2, with 7 nucleotides matching TRBD1. The length of the CDR3 is 15 residues. Trimming took 5 bases from V and 4 from J; bases not matched to a gene: 7. CDR1 and CDR2 (germline): SEHNR, FQNEAQ (reference sequence). The CDR3: CASSIKTGSTGELFF. CDR3 nucleotides: TGTGCCAGCAGCATTAAGACAGGGAGCACCGGGGAGCTGTTTTTT.